This note documents a single TCR beta chain sequence. CDR1 is DFQATT, CDR2 SNEGSKA, per germline (reference sequence). The CDR3 spans 15 residues. J lost 2 bases, V lost 3 bases, and 7 bases had no gene match. These data are taken from a study of blood T cell repertoires in COVID-19. Background on the study: T cells, B-cell-depleted T cells, or PBMCs provided the cDNA or gDNA that served as material.

Measured with immunoSEQ multiplex PCR; TCRdb has only the in-frame clones, and not every one. This table has roughly 42,000 clones, 90% appearing once. The TCR was taken from a man aged 45-60 years with active COVID-19. Specimen: peripheral blood. V gene TRBV20-1 combines with J gene TRBJ2-5; 9 bases line up with TRBD1. As DNA, the CDR3 is TGCAGTGCTAGTCCTGGGACAGGGAATCAAGAGACCCAGTACTTC. This codes for CSASPGTGNQETQYF.